Presented here are 22 T cell receptor beta chains from one specimen sequenced in a study of blood T cell repertoires in COVID-19. Clones were sequenced by immunoSEQ multiplex PCR, and TCRdb holds only the in-frame ones, with some missing. The sample carries 150,000 or so clones, more than 70% recorded once. The material sequenced was peripheral blood. The origin of the receptors is a man aged 18 to 29 with active or convalescent COVID-19.

V usage is TRBV28 and J usage is TRBJ1-2; D is unclear. Trimming removed 2 bases from V and 1 base from J, with 8 bases in between. The CDR3 sequence is 14 residues long. The germline V gene encodes CDR1 MDHEN and CDR2 SYDVKM. CDR3 in DNA: TGTGCCAGCAGTTTACCGGCGGTTAACTATGGCTACACCTTC. This encodes CASSLPAVNYGYTF.

The chain recombines TRBV15 with TRBJ2-3, with D hard to call. CDR3 length equals 14 residues. CDR1 and CDR2 from the germline V gene are LNHNV and YYDKDF (reference sequence). The germline V and J ends were trimmed by 0 bases and 3 bases, with 7 bases remaining between them. The CDR3 region is CATSRDLLTDTQYF. CDR3 sequence (DNA): TGTGCCACCAGCAGAGATCTTCTGACAGATACGCAGTATTTT.

CDR3 sequence (DNA): TGTGCCAGCAGCCGCTTCGGGGGTTGGGAGCAGTTCTTC. This sequence encodes CASSRFGGWEQFF. The rearrangement joins TRBV5-4 to TRBJ2-1; weak D call: TRBD2 (6 bases). The germline CDR1 and CDR2 sequences are SGHNT and YYREEE (reference sequence). Trimming stripped 4 bases from V and 10 bases from J, with 15 bases between. CDR3 length: 13 amino acids.

This clone appeared a few times. The chain carries TRBV27 and TRBJ2-3; 7 bases align to TRBD2. The CDR3 runs 12 residues. With V trimmed by 7 bases and J by 8 bases, 6 bases remained unmatched. CDR1 and CDR2 from the germline V gene are MNHEY and SMNVEV (reference sequence). The CDR3: CASTHGEGTQYF. The CDR3 DNA is TGTGCCAGCACCCATGGGGAGGGTACGCAGTATTTT.

This clone was found once. This chain joins TRBV6-4 and TRBJ1-1; TRBD1 matches 9 bases. Germline V gene data show CDR1 as MRHNA and CDR2 as SNTAGT. Trimming cost V 5 bases and J 1 base; bases outside gene matches: 5. This CDR3 comprises 15 residues. This CDR3 is CASSKQGAGNTEAFF. The CDR3, as DNA: TGTGCCAGCAGTAAACAGGGGGCCGGGAACACTGAAGCTTTCTTT.

This rearrangement joins TRBV24-1 to TRBJ1-6; tentative D call: TRBD1 (6 bases). CDR3 length equals 13 residues. V was cut by 11 bases and J by 7 bases, with 14 bases left in between. Germline V gene data show CDR1 as KGHDR and CDR2 as SFDVKD. The CDR3 sequence is CAIGTRENSPLHF. CDR3 in DNA: TGTGCCATCGGGACAAGGGAGAATTCACCCCTCCACTTT.

A few counts support this clone. V gene TRBV4-1 combines with J gene TRBJ2-3, with 7 bases lining up with TRBD2. Germline loops: CDR1 MGHRA, CDR2 YSYEKL. CDR3 length: 16 amino acids. After removal of 2 bases from V and 2 bases from J, the junction contained 7 bases not matched to a gene. The CDR3 sequence is CASSQTPGGFTDTQYF. The CDR3 DNA is TGCGCCAGCAGCCAAACCCCCGGGGGGTTCACAGATACGCAGTATTTT.

The chain recombines TRBV2 with TRBJ1-6, with 9 bases lining up with TRBD1. CDR3 length: 17 residues. Germline V gene lookup returns CDR1 SNHLY and CDR2 FYNNEI. J was trimmed by 10 bases and V by 5 bases; bases with no gene match: 15. CDR3 in amino acids: CASSIDPTGTGRSPLHF. Written as DNA, the CDR3 is TGTGCCAGCAGTATTGATCCTACCGGGACAGGGCGGTCACCCCTCCACTTT.

J is TRBJ2-3 and V is TRBV6-5, with a possible D match to TRBD2 (5 bases). This CDR3 has 13 amino acids. The V gene lost 6 bases and the J gene lost 4 bases, with 11 bases spanning the gap. CDR1 is MNHEY and CDR2 is SVGAGI in the germline V gene. CDR3: CASRMNGADTQYF. CDR3 nucleotides: TGTGCCAGCAGGATGAACGGGGCAGATACGCAGTATTTT.

This clone was seen a single time. CDR3 nucleotides: TGCAGTGCGCCTGGGGGGGTCGCCTACACCTTC. It translates to CSAPGGVAYTF. This chain joins TRBV20-1 and TRBJ1-2; D may be TRBD1 (5 bases). Trimming pared 6 bases from V and 10 bases from J, leaving 15 bases between. CDR3 length: 11 residues. Germline-derived CDR1 and CDR2 are DFQATT and SNEGSKA (reference sequence).

V gene TRBV18 combines with J gene TRBJ2-5; 11 nucleotides align to TRBD2. The CDR3 runs to 16 residues. The germline V gene has CDR1 KGHSH and CDR2 LQKENI. Losses at the gene ends were 3 bases for V and 6 bases for J; bases not matched to a gene: 9. CDR3 sequence reads: CASSPPSGGWQQTQYF. The DNA of the CDR3 is TGTGCCAGCTCACCCCCTAGCGGGGGGTGGCAACAGACCCAGTACTTC.

The rearrangement links TRBV6-2 or TRBV6-3 to TRBJ2-1; TRBD2 matches 8 bases. V gave up 6 bases and J gave up 0 bases; unmatched junction bases: 7. The germline CDR1 and CDR2 sequences are MNHEY and SVGEGT. The CDR3 contains 16 residues. CDR3 amino acids: CASSRTSSSSYNEQFF. The CDR3 region has the DNA TGTGCCAGCAGCAGGACTAGCAGTAGCTCCTACAATGAGCAGTTCTTC.

In this sample, this clone turned up once. CDR3 nucleotides: TGTGCCAGCAGCCACAGTGATTCACCCCTCCACTTT. It is translated as CASSHSDSPLHF. V usage is TRBV3-1 (or the pseudogene TRBV3-2) and J usage is TRBJ1-6, with D hard to call. The CDR3 has 12 residues. V lost 3 bases and J 8 bases, leaving 5 bases between the germline ends. Germline lookup yields CDR1 LGHDT and CDR2 YNNKEL (reference sequence).

The CDR3 loop reads CASSDGETGKDTQYF. CDR3 in DNA: TGTGCCAGCAGTGACGGGGAGACTGGTAAAGATACGCAGTATTTT. This chain links TRBV6-4 with TRBJ2-3, with TRBD2 as a possible D gene (5 bases). Trimming pared 2 bases from V and 5 bases from J, leaving 14 bases between. Germline CDR1 reads MRHNA; CDR2 reads SNTAGT. The CDR3 consists of 15 residues.

The chain has TRBV6-5 and TRBJ1-2, with 8 bases fitting TRBD1. Germline-derived CDR1 and CDR2 are MNHEY and SVGAGI. The CDR3 runs to 14 residues. V lost 5 bases to trimming and J lost 4 bases; unmatched junction nucleotides: 6. Here the CDR3 reads CASSTDQGAYGYTF. The DNA of the CDR3 is TGTGCCAGCAGTACGGACCAGGGGGCCTATGGCTACACCTTC.

This clone was counted a few times. This chain uses TRBV3-1 (or the pseudogene TRBV3-2) with TRBJ1-4, with 12 bases lining up with TRBD1. Germline trimming cut 0 bases from V and 5 bases from J; bases unmatched to any gene: 1. This CDR3 is built from 16 residues. Germline CDR1 and CDR2: LGHDT and YNNKEL (reference sequence). The CDR3 loop reads CASSQEGTGGNEKLFF. CDR3 sequence (DNA): TGTGCCAGCAGCCAAGAAGGGACAGGGGGCAATGAAAAACTGTTTTTT.

This rearrangement joins TRBV30 to TRBJ1-4; D not certain. The CDR3 spans 14 residues. V was cut by 0 bases and J by 4 bases, with 9 bases left in between. In germline, CDR1 is GTSNPN, CDR2 SVGIG (reference sequence). The CDR3 sequence: CAWSVRRVNEKLFF. The DNA for the CDR3 is TGTGCCTGGAGTGTACGACGGGTTAATGAAAAACTGTTTTTT.

The rearrangement links TRBV7-6 to TRBJ2-2; 10 nucleotides align to TRBD1. The CDR3 has 16 residues. V lost 5 bases and J lost 4; bases outside the gene matches: 7. In germline, CDR1 is SGHVS, CDR2 FNYEAQ. DNA of the CDR3: TGTGCCAGCAGCGCGACGGGGACAGGGGTCACCGGGGAGCTGTTTTTT. Its protein product is CASSATGTGVTGELFF.

The V gene is TRBV27, the J gene TRBJ1-5; D unresolved. Trimming removed 4 bases at V and 0 bases at J, with 4 bases between. The V gene's germline CDR1 is MNHEY and CDR2 SMNVEV (reference sequence). The CDR3 is 13 amino acids. CDR3 sequence (DNA): TGTGCCAGCAGTTCGGGTAGCAATCAGCCCCAGCATTTT. It specifies CASSSGSNQPQHF.

This clone has a handful of counts. This chain uses TRBV6-5 with TRBJ1-4; 9 positions match TRBD1. Germline assignment: CDR1 MNHEY and CDR2 SVGAGI. The CDR3 sequence is 14 residues long. Germline trimming cut 6 bases from V and 8 bases from J; bases unmatched to any gene: 7. The CDR3 DNA reads as TGTGCCAGCAGCATTGGACAGGGGAGGGAAAAACTGTTTTTT. It translates to CASSIGQGREKLFF.

This clone was seen just once. CDR3 nucleotides: TGTGCCAGCAGCTCACTAGTAAACAGGGGGATTAGAGGGGGCACTGAAGCTTTCTTT. Translation: CASSSLVNRGIRGGTEAFF. The chain is built from TRBV11-2 and TRBJ1-1; 8 bases map to TRBD1. The V segment lost 4 bases and the J segment 4 bases; nucleotides outside the gene matches: 20. The CDR3 totals 19 residues. Germline CDR1 reads SGHAT; CDR2 reads FQNNGV.

This clone was picked up many times. The genes are TRBV7-9 and TRBJ2-3; no definite D call. In germline, CDR1 is SEHNR, CDR2 FQNEAQ (reference sequence). CDR3 size: 15 residues. The V gene lost 1 base and the J gene lost 2 bases, with 10 bases spanning the gap. CDR3 sequence (DNA): TGTGCCAGCAGCTTAGAACTCACTAACACAGATACGCAGTATTTT. Translation gives CASSLELTNTDTQYF.